The sequence of this T cell receptor (beta chain) was determined in a study of T-cell reconstitution after alpha-beta-depleted transplantation in children. This clonotype occurred many times. As yet, its antigen is unknown. Overall study findings and caveats: There were reportedly several hundred expanded graft clones from which alpha-beta T cells came about two months after transplant. Hyperexpanded clones declined; after one year, newly produced T cells mostly supplied diversity. Certain patients had high TCRbeta diversity at day 60, and it came from recipient T cells and thymic progenitors that survived.

The germline gives CDR1 KGHDR, CDR2 SFDVKD. Between the trimmed V and J ends, which lost 0 bases and 5 bases, there was a span of 10 bases. The CDR3 spans 15 residues. Preparation of the TCRbeta library involved a method that used unique molecular identifiers. TCRdb reprocessed the PCR reads via MiXCR and lists one record per CDR3 protein. The sample holds 450,000 to 700,000 distinct CDR3 sequences, roughly 27% seen once. Sequencing was performed on PBMCs, taken before TCRalphabeta/CD19-depleted stem cell transplant. V gene TRBV24-1 combines with J gene TRBJ1-5; D might be TRBD1 (6 bases). This sequence originates from a boy younger than two with Wiskott-Aldrich syndrome, due to receive a stem cell transplant. The CDR3 sequence is CATSDLKGGDQPQHF. The CDR3 DNA sequence: TGTGCCACCAGTGATTTGAAGGGGGGGGATCAGCCCCAGCATTTT.